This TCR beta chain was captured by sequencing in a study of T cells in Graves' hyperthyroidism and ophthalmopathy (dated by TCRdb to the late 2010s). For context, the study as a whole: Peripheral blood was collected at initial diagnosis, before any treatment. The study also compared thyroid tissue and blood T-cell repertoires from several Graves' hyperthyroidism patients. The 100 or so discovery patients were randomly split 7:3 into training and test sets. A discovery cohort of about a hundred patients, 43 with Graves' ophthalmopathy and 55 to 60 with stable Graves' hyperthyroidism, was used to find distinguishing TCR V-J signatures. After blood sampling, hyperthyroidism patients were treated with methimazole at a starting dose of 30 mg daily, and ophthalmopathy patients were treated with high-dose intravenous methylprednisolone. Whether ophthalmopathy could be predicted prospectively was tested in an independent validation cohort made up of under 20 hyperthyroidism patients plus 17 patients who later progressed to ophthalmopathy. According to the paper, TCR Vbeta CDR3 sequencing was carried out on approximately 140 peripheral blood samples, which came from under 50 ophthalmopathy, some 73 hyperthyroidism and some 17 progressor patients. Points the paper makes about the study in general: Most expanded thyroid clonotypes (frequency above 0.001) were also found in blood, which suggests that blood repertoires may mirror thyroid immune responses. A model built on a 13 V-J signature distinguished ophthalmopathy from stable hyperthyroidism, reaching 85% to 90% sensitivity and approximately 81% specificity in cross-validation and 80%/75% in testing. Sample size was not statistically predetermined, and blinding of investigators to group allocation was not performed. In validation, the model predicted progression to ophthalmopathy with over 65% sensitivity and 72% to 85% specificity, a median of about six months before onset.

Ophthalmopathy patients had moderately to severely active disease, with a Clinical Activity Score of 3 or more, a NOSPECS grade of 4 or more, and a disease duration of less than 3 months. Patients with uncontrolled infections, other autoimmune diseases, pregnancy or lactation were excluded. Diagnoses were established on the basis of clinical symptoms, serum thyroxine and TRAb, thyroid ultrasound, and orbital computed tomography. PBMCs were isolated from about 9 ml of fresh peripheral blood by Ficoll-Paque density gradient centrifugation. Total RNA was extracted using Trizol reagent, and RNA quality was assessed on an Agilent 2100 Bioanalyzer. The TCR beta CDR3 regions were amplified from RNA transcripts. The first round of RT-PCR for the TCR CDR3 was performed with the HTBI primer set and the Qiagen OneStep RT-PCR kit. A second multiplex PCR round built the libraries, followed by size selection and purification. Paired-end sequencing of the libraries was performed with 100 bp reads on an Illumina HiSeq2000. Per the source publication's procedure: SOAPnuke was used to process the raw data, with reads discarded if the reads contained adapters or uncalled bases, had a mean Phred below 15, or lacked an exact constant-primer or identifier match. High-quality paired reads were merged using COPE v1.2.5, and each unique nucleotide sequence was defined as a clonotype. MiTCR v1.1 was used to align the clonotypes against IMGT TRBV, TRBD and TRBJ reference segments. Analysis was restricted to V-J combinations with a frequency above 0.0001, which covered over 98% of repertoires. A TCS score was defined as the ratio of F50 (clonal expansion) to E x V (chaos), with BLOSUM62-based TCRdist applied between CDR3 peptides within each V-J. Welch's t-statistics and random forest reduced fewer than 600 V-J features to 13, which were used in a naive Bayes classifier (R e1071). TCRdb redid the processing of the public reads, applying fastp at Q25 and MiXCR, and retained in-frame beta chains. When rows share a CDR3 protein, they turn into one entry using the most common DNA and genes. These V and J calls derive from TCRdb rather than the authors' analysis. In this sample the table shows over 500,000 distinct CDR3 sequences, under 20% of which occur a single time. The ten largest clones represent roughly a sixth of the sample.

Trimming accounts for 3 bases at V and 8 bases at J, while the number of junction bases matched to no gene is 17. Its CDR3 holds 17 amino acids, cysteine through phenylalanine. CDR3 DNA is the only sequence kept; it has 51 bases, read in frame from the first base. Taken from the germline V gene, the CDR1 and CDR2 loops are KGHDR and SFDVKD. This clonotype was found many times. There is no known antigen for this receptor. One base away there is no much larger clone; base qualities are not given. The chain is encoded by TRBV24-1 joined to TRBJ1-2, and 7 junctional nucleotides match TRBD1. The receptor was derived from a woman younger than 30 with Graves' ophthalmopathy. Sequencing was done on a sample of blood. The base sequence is TGTGCCACCAGTGATCCCGGTTCCCGGCAGGGGGATCACGGCTACACCTTC. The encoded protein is CATSDPGSRQGDHGYTF.